The 23 T cell receptor beta chains below were found in one sample sequenced in a study of T cells after yellow fever vaccination. In TCRdb, the 5' RACE reads were re-called with MiXCR into one record per CDR3 protein. This sample has 170,000 or so distinct CDR3 sequences; roughly 9% occur once, and the top ten carry approximately 35%. The sample in question was CD8+ T cells sorted from PBMCs, obtained 45 days after the yellow fever booster vaccination. The source is a man younger than 35 who received the YFV17D yellow fever vaccine.

This clonotype was seen a handful of times. This sequence joins TRBV2 and TRBJ2-1; D unresolved. The CDR3 is 14 amino acids. Germline-derived CDR1 and CDR2 are SNHLY and FYNNEI. The V gene lost 1 base and the J gene lost 6 bases, with 10 bases spanning the gap. The chain's CDR3 is CASSEGFLLNEQFF. The CDR3 nucleotides read TGTGCCAGCAGTGAAGGGTTCCTTCTCAATGAGCAGTTCTTC.

This clonotype has a count of ten or more. The rearrangement links TRBV27 to TRBJ2-7; no clear D gene. The CDR3 is 12 amino acids. Germline-derived CDR1 and CDR2 are MNHEY and SMNVEV (reference sequence). The ends were cut back, 7 bases at V and 0 bases at J, with 7 bases in the middle. The CDR3 region has the DNA TGTGCCAGCATGGCCAGCTCCTACGAGCAGTACTTC. The encoded protein is CASMASSYEQYF.

The J gene is TRBJ1-1, the V gene TRBV18; tentative D call: TRBD1 (5 bases). Per the germline V gene, CDR1 is KGHSH and CDR2 is LQKENI. This CDR3 is built from 13 residues. Trimming shortened V by 4 bases and J by 5 bases, and 11 bases separated the two germline ends. The CDR3 here is CASSLGTPTEAFF. CDR3 sequence (DNA): TGTGCCAGCTCACTTGGGACCCCGACTGAAGCTTTCTTT.

Here the CDR3 DNA reads TGTGCCAGCAGCCACAGGGGGGAACACGAGCAGTACGTC. Its protein is CASSHRGEHEQYV. The chain carries TRBV7-9 and TRBJ2-7; the match to TRBD1 covers 8 bases. The CDR3 is 13 amino acids. Germline V lookup: CDR1 SEHNR, CDR2 FQNEAQ (reference sequence). The V and J ends lost 5 bases and 5 bases, in that order; junction bases with no gene match: 5.

This clonotype was picked up a small number of times. This chain uses TRBV29-1 with TRBJ1-2; 8 nucleotides match TRBD1. The trim removed 7 bases at V and 8 bases at J, leaving 9 bases unmatched. The germline V gene has CDR1 SQVTM and CDR2 ANQGSEA. The CDR3 loop spans 12 amino acids. CDR3 nucleotide sequence: TGCAGCGGGATGACAGGGGAGGTCGGCTACACCTTC. This sequence encodes CSGMTGEVGYTF.

This clonotype was recorded a few times. The V call is TRBV6-5, the J call TRBJ1-2, with no clear D. CDR3 size: 13 residues. CDR1 is MNHEY, CDR2 SVGAGI, per germline. The V end lost 0 bases, the J end lost 2 bases, and 4 bases lay between the germline ends. CDR3 DNA sequence: TGTGCCAGCAGTTACTCGACCAACTATGGCTACACCTTC. This gives the protein CASSYSTNYGYTF.

This clonotype was picked up many times. The CDR3 DNA reads as TGTGCCAGCGGGAGAATGTCTGGGGAGCTGTTTTTT. Protein sequence: CASGRMSGELFF. The chain is built from TRBV2 and TRBJ2-2, with TRBD2 as a possible D gene (5 bases). V gave up 8 bases and J gave up 8 bases, with 12 bases separating them. This CDR3 is 12 amino acids long. Looked up from germline, CDR1 is SNHLY and CDR2 is FYNNEI.

Here the CDR3 DNA reads TGTGCCAGTAGTCCGACTAGCGGGGGGGAGCAGTACGTC. It is translated as CASSPTSGGEQYV. The chain combines TRBV19 with TRBJ2-7; 13 bases agree with TRBD2. CDR1 LNHDA and CDR2 SQIVND come from the germline V gene (reference sequence). CDR3 length equals 13 residues. V was clipped by 5 bases and J by 7 bases; unmatched bases: 2.

This clonotype has only a few counts. This chain links TRBV5-1 with TRBJ2-7; 8 nucleotides match TRBD1. The junction had 11 bases not matched to a gene; V was cut back by 6 bases and J by 6 bases. Germline CDR1 and CDR2: SGHRS and YFSETQ. The CDR3 extends over 14 amino acids. The CDR3 reads CASTLGQGIGEQYF. CDR3 sequence (DNA): TGCGCCAGCACCCTCGGACAGGGAATAGGCGAGCAGTACTTC. Together with reference TRBV5-1 and TRBJ2-7, the CDR3 gives the full variable domain: KAGVTQTPRYLIKTRGQQVTLSCSPISGHRSVSWYQQTPGQGLQFLFEYFSETQRNKGNFPGRFSGRQFSNSRSEMNVSTLELGDSALYLCASTLGQGIGEQYFGPGTRLTVT.

This clonotype has just a few counts. The V gene is TRBV4-1, the J gene TRBJ2-1; D uncertain. Trimming cost V 0 bases and J 7 bases, with 25 bases left between them. The CDR3 length is 19 residues. Germline V lookup: CDR1 MGHRA, CDR2 YSYEKL. CDR3 region: CASSQDFKVAKRALNEQFF. CDR3 nucleotides: TGCGCCAGCAGCCAAGATTTCAAAGTGGCGAAACGAGCCCTTAATGAGCAGTTCTTC.

The chain combines TRBV5-1 with TRBJ2-3, with 8 nucleotides matching TRBD1. This CDR3 has 15 residues. Germline V gene lookup returns CDR1 SGHRS and CDR2 YFSETQ. The J segment lost 6 bases and the V segment lost 0 bases, leaving 6 bases of the junction unmatched. CDR3 amino acids: CASSLGTGIGDTQYF. CDR3 nucleotides: TGCGCCAGCAGCTTGGGGACAGGGATAGGGGATACGCAGTATTTT.

V is TRBV6-5 and J is TRBJ1-2, with D tentatively TRBD1 (6 bases). Germline assignment: CDR1 MNHEY and CDR2 SVGAGI. Between the trimmed V and J ends, which lost 1 base and 4 bases, there was a span of 16 bases. The CDR3 contains 16 residues. The CDR3 here is CASSYWYKGDLYGYTF. For the CDR3, the DNA is TGTGCCAGCAGTTACTGGTATAAGGGGGACCTCTATGGCTACACCTTC.

J is TRBJ2-2 and V is TRBV6-5, with 7 bases identical to TRBD2. Germline V gives CDR1 MNHEY, CDR2 SVGAGI. The junction had 4 bases not matched to a gene; V was cut back by 0 bases and J by 6 bases. The CDR3 runs to 15 residues. CDR3 residues: CASSYSPGRAGELFF. DNA for the CDR3: TGTGCCAGCAGTTACTCCCCAGGGAGGGCCGGGGAGCTGTTTTTT.

This clonotype was recorded a few times. The gene calls are TRBV6-2 or TRBV6-3 and TRBJ2-5, with D perhaps assigned TRBD1 or TRBD2 (5 bases each). The V end was cut by 2 bases, the J end by 6 bases, with 19 bases between. The germline CDR1 and CDR2 sequences are MNHEY and SVGEGT. CDR3 length equals 16 residues. CDR3 coding DNA: TGTGCCAGCAGTTACCCCGAAGAGGGGTTTATCAAGACCCAGTACTTC. Amino acid sequence: CASSYPEEGFIKTQYF.

J is TRBJ1-3 and V is TRBV28; D is ambiguous. Germline lookup yields CDR1 MDHEN and CDR2 SYDVKM. CDR3 size: 14 residues. Trimming pared 2 bases from V and 2 bases from J, leaving 7 bases between. The CDR3 reads CASSLRVPGNTIYF. For the CDR3, the DNA is TGTGCCAGCAGTTTAAGGGTCCCTGGAAACACCATATATTTT.

This clonotype was detected only a few times. V usage is TRBV7-9 and J usage is TRBJ1-4; D perhaps matches TRBD1 (6 bases). CDR1 is SEHNR and CDR2 is FQNEAQ in the germline V gene (reference sequence). CDR3 length: 15 amino acids. V shed 0 bases and J shed 3 bases, with 8 bases lying between them. DNA of the CDR3: TGTGCCAGCAGCTTAGCGTCAGGGGCTAATGAAAAACTGTTTTTT. Its translation: CASSLASGANEKLFF. Together with reference TRBV7-9 and TRBJ1-4, the CDR3 gives the full variable domain: DTGVSQNPRHKITKRGQNVTFRCDPISEHNRLYWYRQTLGQGPEFLTYFQNEAQLEKSRLLSDRFSAERPKGSFSTLEIQRTEQGDSAMYLCASSLASGANEKLFFGSGTQLSVL.

This clonotype was detected ten times or more. CDR3 region: CASGATAGGLNNEQFF. The CDR3 DNA sequence: TGTGCCAGCGGTGCGACAGCGGGGGGCCTAAACAATGAGCAGTTCTTC. The rearrangement joins TRBV6-2 or TRBV6-3 to TRBJ2-1; TRBD2 matches at 9 bases. Germline-derived CDR1 and CDR2 are MNHEY and SVGEGT. V dropped 8 bases and J dropped 5; count of bases not matched to a gene: 13. This CDR3 is built from 16 residues.

V usage is TRBV5-1 and J usage is TRBJ2-5, with D maybe TRBD1 (5 bases). The V gene's germline CDR1 is SGHRS and CDR2 YFSETQ. Trimming took 0 bases from V and 7 from J, leaving 16 bases between them. This CDR3 region has 15 residues. CDR3 DNA sequence: TGCGCCAGCAGCTTGGTTGAGACATCTAGGGGGACCCAGTACTTC. It is translated as CASSLVETSRGTQYF.

This clonotype came up many times. The rearrangement joins TRBV3-1 to TRBJ2-5; D gene ambiguous. Germline V CDR1 and CDR2: LGHDT, YNNKEL (reference sequence). This CDR3 has 18 residues. The V gene lost 0 bases and the J gene lost 4 bases, with 21 bases spanning the gap. The CDR3 spells CASSQDLLGPTPGETQYF. CDR3 bases: TGTGCCAGCAGCCAAGATCTATTAGGGCCCACCCCAGGAGAGACCCAGTACTTC.

CDR3 in DNA: TGTGCCAGCAGTGTGTGGGGGGGGTACGAGCAGTACGTC. Translating it yields CASSVWGGYEQYV. The rearrangement uses TRBV6-1 and TRBJ2-7; the match to TRBD2 covers 7 bases. Trimming at V came to 4 bases and at J to 4 bases, leaving 4 bases not matched to a gene. Per the germline V gene, CDR1 is MNHNS and CDR2 is SASEGT. The CDR3 consists of 13 residues.

The rearrangement uses TRBV5-4 and TRBJ2-5; the match to TRBD2 covers 10 bases. CDR1 and CDR2 from the germline V gene are SGHNT and YYREEE (reference sequence). The CDR3 covers 16 residues. V lost 0 bases, J lost 7 bases, and 9 bases stayed unmatched. The CDR3 DNA is TGTGCCAGCAGCTTGGGCTCGGGACTAGCGTCGGGGACCCAGTACTTC. It is translated as CASSLGSGLASGTQYF.

In its sample, this clonotype was seen a few times. J is TRBJ2-7 and V is TRBV9; the match to TRBD1 covers 8 bases. This CDR3 spans 14 amino acids. Germline CDR1 SGDLS, CDR2 YYNGEE. V lost 1 base and J lost 6; bases outside the gene matches: 6. This CDR3 reads CASSVIDRGSEQYF. CDR3 bases: TGTGCCAGCAGCGTAATCGACAGGGGTTCCGAGCAGTACTTC. Full variable domain (missing parts from reference TRBV9 and TRBJ2-7): DSGVTQTPKHLITATGQRVTLRCSPRSGDLSVYWYQQSLDQGLQFLIQYYNGEERAKGNILERFSAQQFPDLHSELNLSSLELGDSALYFCASSVIDRGSEQYFGPGTRLTVT.

V gene TRBV14 combines with J gene TRBJ1-1; D gene uncertain. CDR1 and CDR2 (germline): SGHDN, FVKESK. The V end lost 4 bases, the J end lost 1 base, and 16 bases lay between the germline ends. The CDR3 is 16 residues long. The DNA of the CDR3 is TGTGCCAGCAGCCTTGAAGCGTTTGGGTGGAACACTGAAGCTTTCTTT. It codes for CASSLEAFGWNTEAFF.